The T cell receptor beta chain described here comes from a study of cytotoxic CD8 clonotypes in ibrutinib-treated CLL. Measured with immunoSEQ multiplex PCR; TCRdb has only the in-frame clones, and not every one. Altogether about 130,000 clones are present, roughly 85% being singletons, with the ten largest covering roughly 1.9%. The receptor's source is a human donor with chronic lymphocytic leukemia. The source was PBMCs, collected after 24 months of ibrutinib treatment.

In DNA form, the CDR3 reads TGTGCCAGCAGCGGACAGGGGGCGGGCGACGAGCAGTACTTC. This translates into CASSGQGAGDEQYF. This sequence joins TRBV7-9 and TRBJ2-7, with 11 bases matching TRBD1. The CDR3 sequence is 14 residues long. V lost 5 bases and J lost 5; bases outside the gene matches: 5. Germline loops: CDR1 SEHNR, CDR2 FQNEAQ (reference sequence).